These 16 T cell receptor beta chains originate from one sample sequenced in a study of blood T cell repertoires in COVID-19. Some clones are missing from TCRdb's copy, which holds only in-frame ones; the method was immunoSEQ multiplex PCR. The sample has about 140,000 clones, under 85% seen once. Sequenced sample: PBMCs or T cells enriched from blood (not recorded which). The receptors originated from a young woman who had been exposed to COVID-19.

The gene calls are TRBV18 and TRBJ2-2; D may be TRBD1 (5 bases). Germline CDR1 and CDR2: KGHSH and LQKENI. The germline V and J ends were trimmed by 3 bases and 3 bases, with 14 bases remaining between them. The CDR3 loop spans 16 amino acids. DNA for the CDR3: TGTGCCAGCTCACCCGACCAGGGTCCTTACACCGGGGAGCTGTTTTTT. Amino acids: CASSPDQGPYTGELFF.

The DNA of the CDR3 is TGTGCCAGTAGTATAGCTAGACAGGGAAACAATGAGCAGTTCTTC. It specifies CASSIARQGNNEQFF. V and J are TRBV19 and TRBJ2-1, with TRBD1 matching over 7 bases. The ends lost 1 base at V and 5 bases at J; junction bases unmatched: 5. Germline lookup yields CDR1 LNHDA and CDR2 SQIVND (reference sequence). This CDR3 region has 15 residues.

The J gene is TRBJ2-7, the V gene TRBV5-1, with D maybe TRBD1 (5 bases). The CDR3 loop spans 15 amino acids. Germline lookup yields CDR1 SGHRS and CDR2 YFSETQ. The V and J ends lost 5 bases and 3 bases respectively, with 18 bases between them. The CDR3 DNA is TGCGCCAGCAGGAATCCCCAGGGCGGCTACTACGAGCAGTACTTC. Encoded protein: CASRNPQGGYYEQYF.

This CDR3 reads CASSSSGAYGYTF. DNA of the CDR3: TGTGCCAGCAGCTCATCGGGAGCCTATGGCTACACCTTC. The V call is TRBV7-2, the J call TRBJ1-2; D remains unclear. The germline V gene has CDR1 SGHTA and CDR2 FQGNSA. The length of the CDR3 is 13 residues. The V and J ends lost 4 bases and 4 bases respectively, with 10 bases between them.

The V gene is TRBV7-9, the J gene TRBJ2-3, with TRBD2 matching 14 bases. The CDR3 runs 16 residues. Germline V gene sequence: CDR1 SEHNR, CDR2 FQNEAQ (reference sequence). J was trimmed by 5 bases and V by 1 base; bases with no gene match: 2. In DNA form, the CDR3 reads TGTGCCAGCAGCTTAGGGACTAGCGGGAGGCAAGATACGCAGTATTTT. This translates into CASSLGTSGRQDTQYF.

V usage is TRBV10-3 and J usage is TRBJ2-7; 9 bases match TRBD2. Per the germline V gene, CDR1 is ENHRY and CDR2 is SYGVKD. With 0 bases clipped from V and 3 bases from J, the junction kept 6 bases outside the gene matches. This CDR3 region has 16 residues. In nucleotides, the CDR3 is TGTGCCATCAGTGAGTCTATAGCGGGGGAGGTCTACGAGCAGTACTTC. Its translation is CAISESIAGEVYEQYF.

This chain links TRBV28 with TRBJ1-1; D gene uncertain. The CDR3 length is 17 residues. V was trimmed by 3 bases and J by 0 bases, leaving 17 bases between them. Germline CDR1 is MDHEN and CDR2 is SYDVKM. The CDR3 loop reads CASSFLLSTSMNTEAFF. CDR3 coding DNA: TGTGCCAGCAGTTTCTTATTATCGACATCCATGAACACTGAAGCTTTCTTT.

The CDR3 loop is CASRTQGYTEAFF. CDR3 DNA: TGTGCCAGCAGGACCCAGGGATACACTGAAGCTTTCTTT. J is TRBJ1-1 and V is TRBV12-3 or TRBV12-4; tentative D call: TRBD1 (5 bases). The CDR3 is 13 amino acids. Trimming took off 6 bases at V and 3 bases at J, with 11 bases between the two ends.

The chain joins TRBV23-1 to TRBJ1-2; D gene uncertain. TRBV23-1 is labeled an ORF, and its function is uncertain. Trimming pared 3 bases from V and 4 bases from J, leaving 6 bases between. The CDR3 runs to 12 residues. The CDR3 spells CASSHRSYGYTF. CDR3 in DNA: TGCGCCAGCAGTCATAGAAGCTATGGCTACACCTTC.

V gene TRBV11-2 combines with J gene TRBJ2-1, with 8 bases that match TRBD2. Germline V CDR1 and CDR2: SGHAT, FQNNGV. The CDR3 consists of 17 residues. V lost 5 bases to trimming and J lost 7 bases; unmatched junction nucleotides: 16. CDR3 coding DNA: TGTGCCAGCAGCCTCGGGGGGGGGACTACCTCTCGGAATGAGCAGTTCTTC. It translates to CASSLGGGTTSRNEQFF. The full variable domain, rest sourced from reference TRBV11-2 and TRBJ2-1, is EAGVAQSPRYKIIEKRQSVAFWCNPISGHATLYWYQQILGQGPKLLIQFQNNGVVDDSQLPKDRFSAERLKGVDSTLKIQPAKLEDSAVYLCASSLGGGTTSRNEQFFGPGTRLTVL.

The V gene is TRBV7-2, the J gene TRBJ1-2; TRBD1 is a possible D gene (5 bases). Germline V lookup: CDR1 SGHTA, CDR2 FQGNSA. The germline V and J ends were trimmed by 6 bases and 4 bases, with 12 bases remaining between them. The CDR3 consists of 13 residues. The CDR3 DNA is TGTGCCAGCAGTCAGGGTGCCCTCTATGGCTACACCTTC. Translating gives CASSQGALYGYTF. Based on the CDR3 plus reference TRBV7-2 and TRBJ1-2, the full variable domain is GAGVSQSPSNKVTEKGKDVELRCDPISGHTALYWYRQSLGQGLEFLIYFQGNSAPDKSGLPSDRFSAERTGGSVSTLTIQRTQQEDSAVYLCASSQGALYGYTFGSGTRLTVV.

The DNA for the CDR3 is TGTGCCAGTAGTATAGATCGGGGAAGCTCCTACAATGAGCAGTTCTTC. It specifies CASSIDRGSSYNEQFF. The chain combines TRBV19 with TRBJ2-1; weak D call: TRBD2 (5 bases). Trimming cost V 0 bases and J 0 bases, with 9 bases left between them. CDR1 is LNHDA and CDR2 is SQIVND in the germline V gene (reference sequence). This CDR3 contains 16 residues.

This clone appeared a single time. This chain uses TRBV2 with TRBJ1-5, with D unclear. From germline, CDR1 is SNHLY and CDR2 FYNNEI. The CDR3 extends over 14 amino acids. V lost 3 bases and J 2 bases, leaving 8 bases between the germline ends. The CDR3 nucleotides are TGTGCCAGCAGTGAGTACGGGGGCAATCAGCCCCAGCATTTT. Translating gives CASSEYGGNQPQHF.

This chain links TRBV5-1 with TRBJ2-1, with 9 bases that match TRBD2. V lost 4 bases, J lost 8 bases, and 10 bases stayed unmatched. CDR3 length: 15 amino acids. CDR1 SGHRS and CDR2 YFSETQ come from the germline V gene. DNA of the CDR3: TGCGCCAGCAGCCCGGGATTAGCGGGAGCCGATGAGCAGTTCTTC. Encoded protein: CASSPGLAGADEQFF.

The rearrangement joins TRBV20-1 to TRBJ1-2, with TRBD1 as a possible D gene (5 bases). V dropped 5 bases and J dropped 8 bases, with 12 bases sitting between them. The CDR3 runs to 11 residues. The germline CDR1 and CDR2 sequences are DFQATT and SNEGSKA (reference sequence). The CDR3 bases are TGCAGTGCTGCGGGGCCAAAAGGCTACACCTTC. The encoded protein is CSAAGPKGYTF.

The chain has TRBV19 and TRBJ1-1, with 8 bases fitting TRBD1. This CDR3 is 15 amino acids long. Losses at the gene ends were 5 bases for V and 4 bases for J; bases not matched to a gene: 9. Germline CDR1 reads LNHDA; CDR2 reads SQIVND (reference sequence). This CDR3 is CASSPETGEFTEAFF. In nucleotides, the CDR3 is TGTGCCAGTAGTCCAGAGACAGGGGAATTCACTGAAGCTTTCTTT.